The present TCR beta chain was sequenced within a study of T-cell reconstitution after alpha-beta-depleted transplantation in children. Turning to this clonotype: A junction end diverges from the germline sequence, so it may reflect a read error.

It was with unique molecular identifiers that the TCRbeta library was prepared. TCRdb redid the calling of the PCR reads with MiXCR, one entry per CDR3 protein. This sample yields about 980,000 distinct CDR3 sequences, of which under 30% are seen a single time; under 30% belongs to the top ten. CDR1 is DFQATT, CDR2 SNEGSKA, per germline (reference sequence). This CDR3 has 17 amino acids. Sequenced material: PBMCs, mostly from graft donor cells, taken 360 days after TCRalphabeta/CD19-depleted stem cell transplant. The chain has TRBV20-1 and TRBJ2-1, with D uncertain. This receptor was identified in a boy less than two years old who had a stem cell transplant for SCID, so the T cells may come from the graft donor. CDR3 coding DNA: TGCAGTGTTAGAGACCTGGAGCCCCACGACTCCTACAATGAGCAGTTCTTC. Its protein product is CSVRDLEPHDSYNEQFF.